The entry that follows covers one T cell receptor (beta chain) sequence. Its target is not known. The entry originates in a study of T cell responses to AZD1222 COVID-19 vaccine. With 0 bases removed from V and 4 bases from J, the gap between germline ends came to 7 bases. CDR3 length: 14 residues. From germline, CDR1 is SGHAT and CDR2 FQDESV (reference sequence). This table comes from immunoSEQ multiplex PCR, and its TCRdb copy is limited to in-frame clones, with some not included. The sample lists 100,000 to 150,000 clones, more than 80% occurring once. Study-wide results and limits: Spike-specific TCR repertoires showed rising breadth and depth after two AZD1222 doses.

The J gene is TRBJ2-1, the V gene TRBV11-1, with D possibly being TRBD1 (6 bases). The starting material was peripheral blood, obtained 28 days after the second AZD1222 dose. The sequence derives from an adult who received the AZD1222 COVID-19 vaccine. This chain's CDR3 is CASSLAQGYNEQFF. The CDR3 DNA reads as TGTGCCAGCAGCTTAGCACAGGGATACAATGAGCAGTTCTTC.